Below are 13 T cell receptor beta chains sequenced from a single sample in a study of blood T cell repertoires in COVID-19. TCRdb's copy holds only in-frame clones and misses some; the assay was immunoSEQ multiplex PCR. The sample lists under 300,000 clones; about four fifths were seen once. Sequenced input: peripheral blood. These receptors came from a woman at least 80 years old with acute or convalescent COVID-19.

The chain links TRBV5-6 to TRBJ2-7; D is possibly TRBD2 (5 bases). The CDR3 sequence is 16 residues long. The V end was cut by 0 bases, the J end by 0 bases, with 13 bases between. Germline CDR1 reads SGHDT; CDR2 reads YYEEEE. The CDR3 loop is CASSLVGIGSSYEQYF. In DNA form, the CDR3 reads TGTGCCAGCAGCTTGGTCGGTATAGGGAGCTCCTACGAGCAGTACTTC.

CDR3 in amino acids: CAISEGSSPLHF. CDR3 bases: TGTGCCATCAGTGAAGGGAGTTCACCCCTCCACTTT. The chain employs TRBV10-3 and TRBJ1-6; D ambiguous. CDR1 ENHRY and CDR2 SYGVKD come from the germline V gene. The CDR3 covers 12 residues. V lost 3 bases and J lost 9, with 6 bases in between.

The genes are TRBV19 and TRBJ1-2; no definite D call. Germline V gives CDR1 LNHDA, CDR2 SQIVND (reference sequence). V lost 3 bases, J lost 4 bases, and 9 bases lay in between. This CDR3 spans 13 amino acids. The CDR3 DNA sequence: TGTGCCAGTAGTATGAACAGCTTCTATGGCTACACCTTC. Amino acid sequence: CASSMNSFYGYTF.

In its sample, this clone was seen a few times. The chain has TRBV6-6 and TRBJ1-5; 7 bases match TRBD1. Germline CDR1 is MNHNY and CDR2 is SVGAGI (reference sequence). CDR3 size: 15 residues. Losses at the gene ends were 8 bases for V and 9 bases for J; bases not matched to a gene: 16. CDR3 sequence: CASCSGDSILAPQHF. CDR3 DNA sequence: TGTGCCAGCTGCTCCGGGGACAGTATCCTTGCGCCCCAGCATTTT.

There are a few counts of this clone. The chain uses TRBV18 and TRBJ2-1; D is undetermined. The CDR3 spans 14 residues. The germline gives CDR1 KGHSH, CDR2 LQKENI. V lost 3 bases and J 7 bases, leaving 13 bases between the germline ends. The CDR3: CASSPDSRSNEQFF. In nucleotides, the CDR3 is TGTGCCAGCTCACCCGACTCGAGGAGTAATGAGCAGTTCTTC.

The V call is TRBV28, the J call TRBJ1-5; D remains ambiguous. Germline loops: CDR1 MDHEN, CDR2 SYDVKM. Trimming cost V 6 bases and J 3 bases, with 15 bases left between them. This CDR3 is built from 15 residues. DNA of the CDR3: TGTGCCAGCAGGCCGGGTCGAACCTCCAATCAGCCCCAGCATTTT. Amino acids: CASRPGRTSNQPQHF.

The V call is TRBV28, the J call TRBJ2-5; tentative D call: TRBD2 (7 bases). Germline CDR1 MDHEN, CDR2 SYDVKM. The CDR3 is 14 amino acids. Trimming cost V 8 bases and J 4 bases, with 17 bases left between them. CDR3 in DNA: TGTGCCAGCGTCACAGGGAGGGGCGTAGAGACCCAGTACTTC. Protein sequence: CASVTGRGVETQYF.

This rearrangement joins TRBV5-1 to TRBJ1-5; D remains unclear. V was cut by 1 base and J by 4 bases, with 12 bases left in between. CDR1 and CDR2 from the germline V gene are SGHRS and YFSETQ. CDR3 size: 15 residues. The CDR3 loop is CASSLIRGLNQPQHF. Here the CDR3 DNA reads TGCGCCAGCAGCTTGATCCGAGGCCTTAATCAGCCCCAGCATTTT.

This chain connects TRBV12-2 to TRBJ2-7; the table gives TRBD1 as D, unverified against the DNA. TRBV12-2 is designated a pseudogene. The CDR3 length is 16 residues. CDR3 bases: TGTGCAAGTCGCTTAAGGGGGGACAGGGTAGTCTACGAGCAGTACTTC. Residues: CASRLRGDRVVYEQYF.

This CDR3 reads CASSYGGISGNTIYF. CDR3 bases: TGTGCCAGCAGTTACGGCGGAATCTCCGGAAACACCATATATTTT. J is TRBJ1-3 and V is TRBV6-2 or TRBV6-3, with D hard to call. The ends were cut back, 2 bases at V and 4 bases at J, with 12 bases in the middle. The germline CDR1 and CDR2 sequences are MNHEY and SVGEGT. CDR3 size: 15 residues.

The V call is TRBV30, the J call TRBJ2-7; TRBD2 aligns across 15 bases. CDR1 is GTSNPN and CDR2 is SVGIG in the germline V gene (reference sequence). CDR3 length equals 17 residues. Trimming at V came to 1 base and at J to 0 bases, leaving 4 bases not matched to a gene. DNA for the CDR3: TGTGCCTGGAGTGAGGGGACTAGCGGGGGGCGCTCCTACGAGCAGTACTTC. Translation gives CAWSEGTSGGRSYEQYF.

This chain links TRBV5-1 with TRBJ2-5, with TRBD2 matching over 11 bases. The CDR3 loop spans 15 amino acids. Germline CDR1 SGHRS, CDR2 YFSETQ. V gave up 4 bases and J gave up 1 base; unmatched junction bases: 3. CDR3 nucleotide sequence: TGCGCCAGCAGCCCGACTAGCGGGACCCAAGAGACCCAGTACTTC. It translates to CASSPTSGTQETQYF. The whole variable domain, filled in from reference TRBV5-1 and TRBJ2-5, reads KAGVTQTPRYLIKTRGQQVTLSCSPISGHRSVSWYQQTPGQGLQFLFEYFSETQRNKGNFPGRFSGRQFSNSRSEMNVSTLELGDSALYLCASSPTSGTQETQYFGPGTRLLVL.

CDR3 DNA: TGTGCCAGCAGCCCCCGGAGGGCTGAAGCTTTCTTT. Protein: CASSPRRAEAFF. This sequence joins TRBV7-8 and TRBJ1-1; D gene unclear. The germline CDR1 and CDR2 sequences are SGHVS and FQNEAQ. The CDR3 has 12 amino acids. Trimming shortened V by 5 bases and J by 6 bases, and 10 bases separated the two germline ends. The full variable domain, completed using reference TRBV7-8 and TRBJ1-1, is GAGVSQSPRYKVAKRGQDVALRCDPISGHVSLFWYQQALGQGPEFLTYFQNEAQLDKSGLPSDRFFAERPEGSVSTLKIQRTQQEDSAVYLCASSPRRAEAFFGQGTRLTVV.